This TCR beta chain was recorded in a study of T cells after yellow fever vaccination. Study outcomes and limitations: Only a minor proportion of clonotypes was detected across both CD4 and CD8 compartments. The study re-detected most primary-vaccination clones after the booster (roughly 95% CD4, around 90% CD8).

A universal primer site and UMIs were added as TCR cDNA was made by 5'RACE template switching. Each CDR3 protein is one row after TCRdb ran MiXCR on the 5' RACE reads. The sample carries hundreds of thousands of distinct CDR3 sequences, 12% recorded once. The CDR3 is 15 amino acids. Germline CDR1 reads SEHNR; CDR2 reads FQNEAQ (reference sequence). Unmatched junction bases numbered 5, after V lost 1 base and J lost 3 bases. As for this clonotype: Its matching antigen is unknown.

The chain joins TRBV7-9 to TRBJ2-7; 8 nucleotides match TRBD1. The material was PBMCs, obtained on the day of the yellow fever booster vaccination. This receptor was identified in a man aged 30 to 45 who received the YFV17D yellow fever vaccine. In DNA, the CDR3 is TGTGCCAGCAGCTTAGGGACAGGGACCCACTACGAGCAGTACTTC. The encoded protein is CASSLGTGTHYEQYF.